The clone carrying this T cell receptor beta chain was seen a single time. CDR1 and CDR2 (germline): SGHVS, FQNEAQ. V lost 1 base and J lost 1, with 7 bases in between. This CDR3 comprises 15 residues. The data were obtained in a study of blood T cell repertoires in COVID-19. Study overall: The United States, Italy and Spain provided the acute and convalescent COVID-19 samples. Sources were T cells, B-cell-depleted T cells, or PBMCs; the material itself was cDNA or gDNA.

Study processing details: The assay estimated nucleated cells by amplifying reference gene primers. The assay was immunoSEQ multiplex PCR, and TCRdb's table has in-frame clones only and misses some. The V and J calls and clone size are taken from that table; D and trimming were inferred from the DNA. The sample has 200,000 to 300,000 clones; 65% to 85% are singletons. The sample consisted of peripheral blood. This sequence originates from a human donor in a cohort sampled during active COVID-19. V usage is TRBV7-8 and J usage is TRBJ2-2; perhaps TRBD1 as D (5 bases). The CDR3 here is CASSLVTGNTGELFF. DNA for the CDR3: TGTGCCAGCAGCTTAGTAACAGGGAACACCGGGGAGCTGTTTTTT. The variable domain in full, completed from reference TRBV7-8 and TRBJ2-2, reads GAGVSQSPRYKVAKRGQDVALRCDPISGHVSLFWYQQALGQGPEFLTYFQNEAQLDKSGLPSDRFFAERPEGSVSTLKIQRTQQEDSAVYLCASSLVTGNTGELFFGEGSRLTVL.